This TCR beta chain was retrieved from a study of T cell changes during pregnancy in multiple sclerosis. The assay was immunoSEQ multiplex PCR, and TCRdb's table has in-frame clones only and misses some. The top ten hold about 1.8% of the sample, which has 50,000 to 65,000 clones, approximately 88% seen once. Germline assignment: CDR1 SGHNT and CDR2 YYREEE (reference sequence). CDR3 size: 17 residues. The V gene lost 1 base and the J gene lost 4 bases, with 17 bases spanning the gap. This TCR was recovered from a female donor with multiple sclerosis, enrolled in a pregnancy study. The rearrangement links TRBV5-4 to TRBJ1-4; unclear D gene. Specimen: peripheral blood, collected in the first trimester of pregnancy. The CDR3 spells CASSLNGGLGSNEKLFF. The CDR3 DNA is TGTGCCAGCAGCTTGAATGGAGGTTTGGGGAGTAATGAAAAACTGTTTTTT.